Shown below are 7 T cell receptor beta chains from a single sample sequenced in a study of shared clonotypes between healthy human individuals. The table came from immunoSEQ multiplex PCR; TCRdb's copy has only in-frame clones and leaves some out. The sample consists of over 850,000 clones, roughly 74% of them appearing once. Input material: memory CD4+ T cells from PBMCs. As for subset: CD45RA-negative fraction. These receptor sequences come from a man aged 18 to 29 in good health. Some clones in this sample may be carry-over from other donors' samples.

This clone was picked up a small number of times. The CDR3 protein is CAWSVPGARGQPQHF. The DNA of the CDR3 is TGTGCCTGGAGTGTACCGGGGGCGCGCGGTCAGCCCCAGCATTTT. The chain combines TRBV30 with TRBJ1-5, with a tentative D call TRBD1 (6 bases). Germline loops: CDR1 GTSNPN, CDR2 SVGIG (reference sequence). V lost 0 bases and J 6 bases, leaving 15 bases between the germline ends. The CDR3 loop spans 15 amino acids. Full variable domain (missing parts from reference TRBV30 and TRBJ1-5): SQTIHQWPATLVQPVGSPLSLECTVEGTSNPNLYWYRQAAGRGLQLLFYSVGIGQISSEVPQNLSASRPQDRQFILSSKKLLLSDSGFYLCAWSVPGARGQPQHFGDGTRLSIL.

This sequence joins TRBV5-4 and TRBJ2-7; D is perhaps TRBD1 (6 bases). The germline CDR1 and CDR2 sequences are SGHNT and YYREEE (reference sequence). This CDR3 has 15 amino acids. V was clipped by 3 bases and J by 3 bases, with 16 bases between them. The CDR3 here is CASSSKQGSGYEQYF. In DNA form, the CDR3 reads TGTGCCAGCAGCTCGAAACAGGGTTCGGGCTACGAGCAGTACTTC.

This clone was recorded once. The chain combines TRBV5-1 with TRBJ2-2; D remains ambiguous. The CDR3 is 14 amino acids. V lost 9 bases, J lost 0 bases, and 12 bases lay in between. Germline CDR1 SGHRS, CDR2 YFSETQ. In DNA form, the CDR3 reads TGCGCCACCATGGAAGTAGCGAACACCGGGGAGCTGTTTTTT. It is translated as CATMEVANTGELFF.

V usage is TRBV6-4 and J usage is TRBJ2-2; 10 nucleotides match TRBD2. Per the germline V gene, CDR1 is MRHNA and CDR2 is SNTAGT. Unmatched junction bases numbered 7, after V lost 4 bases and J lost 14 bases. The CDR3 has 13 residues. CDR3 region: CASSARLAGVLFF. CDR3 in DNA: TGTGCCAGCAGTGCCCGGCTAGCGGGAGTCCTGTTTTTT.

The CDR3 is CASSVEGTRQETQYF. The CDR3 DNA reads TGTGCCAGCAGCGTAGAAGGCACTCGACAAGAGACCCAGTACTTC. The rearrangement uses TRBV9 and TRBJ2-5; D uncertain. The V and J ends lost 0 bases and 2 bases respectively, with 11 bases between them. This CDR3 spans 15 amino acids. Germline-derived CDR1 and CDR2 are SGDLS and YYNGEE.

This clone has a count of ten or more. As DNA, the CDR3 is TGTGCCAGCAGTGAAGCGGGGGCGGGCGAGCAGTACTTC. Amino acid sequence: CASSEAGAGEQYF. The chain uses TRBV2 and TRBJ2-7; D might be TRBD1 (6 bases). V lost 0 bases and J lost 6, with 9 bases in between. The CDR3 runs to 13 residues. The V gene's germline CDR1 is SNHLY and CDR2 FYNNEI. Based on the CDR3 plus reference TRBV2 and TRBJ2-7, the full variable domain is EPEVTQTPSHQVTQMGQEVILRCVPISNHLYFYWYRQILGQKVEFLVSFYNNEISEKSEIFDDQFSVERPDGSNFTLKIRSTKLEDSAMYFCASSEAGAGEQYFGPGTRLTVT.

The chain links TRBV29-1 to TRBJ1-3; TRBD1 agrees at 12 bases. The CDR3 is 15 amino acids. Looked up from germline, CDR1 is SQVTM and CDR2 is ANQGSEA. The trim removed 7 bases at V and 9 bases at J, leaving 13 bases unmatched. The CDR3 DNA follows: TGCAGCGCTCTACCGGGACAGGGGGCTTTCGTCACCATATATTTT. Translation: CSALPGQGAFVTIYF.